The rows below give T cell receptor beta chains drawn from one sample of a study of regulatory T cells in long-lasting Graves disease. TCRdb independently ran MiXCR on the multiplex PCR reads; one entry per CDR3 protein. The sample consists of 300,000 to 400,000 distinct CDR3 sequences, around 15% of them appearing once. The specimen was peripheral blood mononuclear cells (PBMCs), collected at new diagnosis, from a patient treated with antithyroid drugs. These receptors came from a female donor with Graves disease. CDR3s include the opening cysteine and the closing phenylalanine or tryptophan. A D gene is named only where the DNA matches it firmly. Some rows have no size entry. The others give once, few or many, or a class for an expanded clone.

j_gene,abundance,d_gene,v_gene,CDR3aa,CDR3nt
TRBJ2-1,-,-,TRBV12-5,CASGSPQRVVYNEQFF,TGTGCTAGTGGTTCCCCTCAGCGGGTTGTCTACAATGAGCAGTTCTTC
TRBJ1-3,few,-,TRBV6-1,CASSPIQLSGNTIYF,TGTGCCAGCAGCCCTATTCAGCTTTCTGGAAACACCATATATTTT
TRBJ2-1,many,TRBD1,TRBV7-6,CASSLAGTGINEQFF,TGTGCCAGCAGCTTAGCGGGGACAGGGATCAATGAGCAGTTCTTC
TRBJ2-4,few,-,TRBV12-3/TRBV12-4,CARSPGSLQGGPRDIQYF,TGTGCCCGCAGTCCTGGATCCCTACAGGGAGGCCCTAGGGACATTCAGTACTTC
TRBJ2-5,many,-,TRBV3-1,CASSDRGTQETQYF,TGTGCCAGCAGCGATCGGGGGACCCAAGAGACCCAGTACTTC
TRBJ2-3,many,TRBD2,TRBV12-3/TRBV12-4,CASSVTSVVDTQYF,TGTGCCAGCAGTGTGACTAGCGTGGTGGATACGCAGTATTTT
TRBJ1-2,many,TRBD1,TRBV3-1,CASSPDTGATNYGYTF,TGTGCCAGCAGCCCTGACACAGGGGCCACTAACTATGGCTACACCTTC
TRBJ2-5,-,TRBD2,TRBV3-1,CASSQDNYGGGTVQETQYF,TGTGCCAGCAGCCAGGATAATTACGGGGGGGGAACCGTCCAAGAGACCCAGTACTTC
TRBJ1-1,many,-,TRBV6-2/TRBV6-3,CASRELNTEAFF,TGTGCCAGCAGAGAGTTGAACACTGAAGCTTTCTTT
TRBJ1-3,-,-,TRBV6-2/TRBV6-3,CASRLKVGNTIYF,TGTGCCAGCAGATTGAAGGTCGGAAACACCATATATTTT
TRBJ2-1,-,TRBD2,TRBV18,CASSTTGTRGNFEQFF,TGTGCCAGCTCAACGACCGGGACTAGAGGGAACTTTGAGCAGTTCTTC
TRBJ2-3,few,TRBD2,TRBV6-5,CASSYSIVAGSSTDTQYF,TGTGCCAGCAGTTACTCGATAGTAGCGGGATCTAGCACAGATACGCAGTATTTT
TRBJ2-3,few,-,TRBV5-1,CASSRKDHVDTQYF,TGCGCCAGCAGCCGGAAGGACCATGTAGATACGCAGTATTTT
TRBJ2-2,-,TRBD2,TRBV6-1,CASNILAGGGGGELFF,TGTGCCAGCAACATACTAGCGGGGGGAGGAGGGGGGGAGCTGTTTTTT
TRBJ2-1,many,TRBD2,TRBV6-2/TRBV6-3,CASRRGFDNEQFF,TGTGCCAGCAGGCGGGGGTTTGACAATGAGCAGTTCTTC
TRBJ2-7,many,-,TRBV6-1,CASRKWRAPLVSSYEQYF,TGTGCCAGCCGAAAGTGGCGGGCCCCATTAGTCTCGTCCTACGAGCAGTACTTC
TRBJ1-5,many,-,TRBV14,CASSHGGVGSPQHF,TGTGCCAGCAGCCATGGAGGGGTCGGTTCGCCCCAGCATTTT
TRBJ1-5,many,-,TRBV9,CASSVGSYSNQPQHF,TGTGCCAGCAGCGTAGGGAGCTATAGCAATCAGCCCCAGCATTTT
TRBJ2-1,many,TRBD2,TRBV5-1,CASSLGSSGGLNEQFF,TGCGCCAGCAGCTTGGGATCTAGCGGGGGTTTGAATGAGCAGTTCTTC
TRBJ2-3,many,-,TRBV7-6,CASSPEVPSVADTQYF,TGTGCCAGCAGCCCAGAAGTACCGTCAGTTGCAGATACGCAGTATTTT
TRBJ2-3,few,TRBD2,TRBV7-9,CASSYPQREDPDTQYF,TGTGCCAGCAGCTACCCCCAGCGGGAGGATCCAGATACGCAGTATTTT
TRBJ2-7,few,-,TRBV12-3/TRBV12-4,CASSLPGPPSEQYF,TGTGCCAGCAGTTTACCGGGACCACCAAGTGAGCAGTACTTC
TRBJ2-5,many,-,TRBV13,CASSEYSGRETQYF,TGTGCCAGCAGCGAATACTCAGGGAGAGAGACCCAGTACTTC
TRBJ1-1,many,TRBD1,TRBV19,CASSDGTGNGEAFF,TGTGCCAGTAGCGACGGGACAGGGAATGGTGAAGCTTTCTTT
TRBJ1-2,few,-,TRBV6-4,CASSDRQGYGYTF,TGTGCCAGCAGTGACCGTCAGGGCTATGGCTACACCTTC
TRBJ2-1,many,-,TRBV13,CASSIGGWSNEQFF,TGTGCCAGCAGCATAGGCGGTTGGTCGAATGAGCAGTTCTTC
TRBJ2-7,many,-,TRBV12-5,CASLGGAAYEQYF,TGTGCTAGTTTGGGGGGTGCGGCCTACGAGCAGTACTTC
TRBJ2-7,-,TRBD1,TRBV6-2/TRBV6-3,CATRPGGQGVDEQYF,TGTGCCACCCGCCCGGGGGGACAGGGGGTCGACGAGCAGTACTTC
TRBJ1-2,many,-,TRBV6-1,CASSEDPREPPYGYTF,TGTGCCAGCAGTGAAGATCCCCGGGAACCCCCTTATGGCTACACCTTC